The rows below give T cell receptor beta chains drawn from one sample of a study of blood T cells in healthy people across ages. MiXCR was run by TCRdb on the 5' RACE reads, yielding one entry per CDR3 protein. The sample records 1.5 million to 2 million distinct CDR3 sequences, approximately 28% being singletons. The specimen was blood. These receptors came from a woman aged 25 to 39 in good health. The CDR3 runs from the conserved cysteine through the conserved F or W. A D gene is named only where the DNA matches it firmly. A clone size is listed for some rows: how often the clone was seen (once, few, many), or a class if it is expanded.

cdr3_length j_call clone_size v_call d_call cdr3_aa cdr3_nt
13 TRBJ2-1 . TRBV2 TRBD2 CASRGGGWGEQFF TGTGCCAGCCGAGGCGGGGGTTGGGGTGAGCAGTTCTTC
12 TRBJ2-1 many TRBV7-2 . CASTPNGNEQFF TGTGCCAGCACACCTAACGGCAATGAGCAGTTCTTC
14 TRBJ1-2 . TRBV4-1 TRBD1 CASSQERTGGGYTF TGCGCCAGCAGCCAAGAACGAACAGGGGGGGGCTACACCTTC
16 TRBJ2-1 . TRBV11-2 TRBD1 CASSFQGTGERDEQFF TGTGCCAGCAGCTTCCAAGGGACAGGGGAAAGGGATGAGCAGTTCTTC
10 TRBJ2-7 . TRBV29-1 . CSARDFEQYF TGCAGCGCCCGGGACTTCGAGCAGTACTTC
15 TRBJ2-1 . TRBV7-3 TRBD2 CASSETSGTYNEQFF TGTGCCAGCAGCGAGACTAGCGGGACCTACAATGAGCAGTTCTTC
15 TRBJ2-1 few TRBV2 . CASRARGPLNNEQFF TGTGCCAGCAGAGCTCGGGGGCCCCTCAACAATGAGCAGTTCTTC
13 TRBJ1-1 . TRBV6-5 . CASSYLRLTEAFF TGTGCCAGCAGTTACTTACGTTTAACTGAAGCTTTCTTT
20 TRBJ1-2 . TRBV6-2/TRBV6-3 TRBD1 CASSSYRGSLLKSTNYGYTF TGTGCCAGCAGTTCGTACAGGGGGAGCCTCCTAAAGTCGACTAACTATGGCTACACCTTC
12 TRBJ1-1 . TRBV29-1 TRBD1 CSVEVGHRGAFF TGCAGCGTTGAAGTAGGGCACAGGGGAGCTTTCTTT
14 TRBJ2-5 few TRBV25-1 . CASSELTGLETQYF TGTGCCAGCAGTGAATTAACGGGGCTCGAGACCCAGTACTTC